This passage covers 24 T cell receptor beta chains from one sample sequenced in a study of blood T cell repertoires in COVID-19. Clones were read by immunoSEQ multiplex PCR, and TCRdb kept only the in-frame ones, dropping some. The sample has about 71,000 clones, about nine tenths seen once; the top ten hold less than 2.5%. The source material was peripheral blood. The receptor source for this set is a man younger than 45 with acute or convalescent COVID-19.

In this sample, this clone turned up once. The rearrangement links TRBV5-5 to TRBJ2-3, with D unresolved. Germline CDR1 SGHKS, CDR2 YYEKEE (reference sequence). Trimming shortened V by 1 base and J by 0 bases, and 3 bases separated the two germline ends. The length of the CDR3 is 13 residues. CDR3 loop: CASSLQSTDTQYF. The CDR3 DNA reads as TGTGCCAGCAGCTTGCAGAGCACAGATACGCAGTATTTT.

This clone was detected only a few times. V is TRBV5-1 and J is TRBJ1-2, with a weak D call TRBD1 (5 bases). The length of the CDR3 is 14 residues. V was pared by 2 bases and J by 7 bases, with 15 bases between. In germline, CDR1 is SGHRS, CDR2 YFSETQ. The CDR3 region has the DNA TGCGCCAGCAGCTTAGACGGGGGAAGGGGTGGCTACACCTTC. Its translation: CASSLDGGRGGYTF.

The rearrangement uses TRBV29-1 and TRBJ2-1; 12 bases match TRBD2. Trimming removed 3 bases from V and 9 bases from J; junction bases left unmatched: 6. CDR3 size: 14 residues. CDR1 is SQVTM, CDR2 ANQGSEA, per germline. The CDR3 region is CSVELAGGPGEQFF. The DNA for the CDR3 is TGCAGCGTTGAGCTAGCGGGAGGGCCAGGTGAGCAGTTCTTC.

The rearrangement joins TRBV5-6 to TRBJ1-1; no clear D gene. V gave up 1 base and J gave up 3 bases, with 13 bases separating them. Germline assignment: CDR1 SGHDT and CDR2 YYEEEE. This CDR3 spans 15 amino acids. CDR3 sequence reads: CASSLTQDRYTEAFF. CDR3 nucleotides: TGTGCCAGCAGCTTGACCCAGGATAGGTACACTGAAGCTTTCTTT.

This rearrangement joins TRBV7-8 to TRBJ1-3; 8 nucleotides align to TRBD1. The germline CDR1 and CDR2 sequences are SGHVS and FQNEAQ. The CDR3 extends over 14 amino acids. The V and J ends lost 5 bases and 3 bases, in that order; junction bases with no gene match: 3. This CDR3 reads CASSRDRGGNTIYF. As DNA, the CDR3 is TGTGCCAGCAGCCGAGACAGGGGTGGAAACACCATATATTTT. Supplemented by reference TRBV7-8 and TRBJ1-3, the full variable domain reads GAGVSQSPRYKVAKRGQDVALRCDPISGHVSLFWYQQALGQGPEFLTYFQNEAQLDKSGLPSDRFFAERPEGSVSTLKIQRTQQEDSAVYLCASSRDRGGNTIYFGEGSWLTVV.

This chain uses TRBV12-3 or TRBV12-4 with TRBJ1-2; TRBD1 is a possible D gene (5 bases). The V end lost 6 bases, the J end lost 5 bases, and 7 bases lay between the germline ends. This CDR3 contains 11 residues. CDR3 DNA sequence: TGTGCCAGCAGGGCAGGGTATGGCTACACCTTC. Amino acid sequence: CASRAGYGYTF.

V is TRBV19 and J is TRBJ2-3, with TRBD2 matching over 7 bases. The CDR3 length is 14 residues. The junction had 2 bases not matched to a gene; V was cut back by 3 bases and J by 2 bases. Germline-derived CDR1 and CDR2 are LNHDA and SQIVND (reference sequence). This CDR3 is CASSIGGSTDTQYF. Here the CDR3 DNA reads TGTGCCAGTAGTATCGGGGGGTCCACAGATACGCAGTATTTT.

On this clone itself: At one end the junction does not follow the germline gene, possibly because of a read error. The rearrangement uses TRBV3-1 (or the pseudogene TRBV3-2) and TRBJ1-1; weak D call: TRBD1 (5 bases). Per germline, CDR1 LGHDT and CDR2 YNNKEL (reference sequence). The CDR3 has 14 amino acids. The CDR3 DNA reads as TGTGCCAGCAGCAAAGACGGGGGATACACTGAAGCTTTCTTT. Amino acid sequence: CASSKDGGYTEAFF.

J is TRBJ1-4 and V is TRBV20-1; unclear D gene. Germline CDR1 reads DFQATT; CDR2 reads SNEGSKA (reference sequence). The CDR3 contains 11 residues. Trimming removed 1 base from V and 8 bases from J, with 5 bases in between. The CDR3 coding sequence is TGCAGTGCTAGAGTTAGAGAAAAACTGTTTTTT. Protein: CSARVREKLFF.

This sequence joins TRBV19 and TRBJ1-2; the match to TRBD1 covers 9 bases. J lost 1 base, V lost 3 bases, and 12 bases had no gene match. Germline values: CDR1 LNHDA, CDR2 SQIVND (reference sequence). This CDR3 is built from 18 residues. The CDR3 bases are TGTGCCAGTAGTATTGGATGGGGGGGGACAGGGAGTAACTATGGCTACACCTTC. It specifies CASSIGWGGTGSNYGYTF.

V is TRBV5-1 and J is TRBJ2-5, with TRBD1 matching over 8 bases. The CDR3 consists of 14 residues. Germline CDR1 reads SGHRS; CDR2 reads YFSETQ. J gave up 4 bases and V 3 bases, and 5 bases lay outside the gene matches. CDR3 amino acids: CASSSPGGAETQYF. The CDR3 DNA reads TGCGCCAGCAGCTCCCCAGGGGGCGCAGAGACCCAGTACTTC.

This clone showed up just once. V is TRBV2 and J is TRBJ1-3; the match to TRBD1 covers 7 bases. This CDR3 has 15 amino acids. Germline lookup yields CDR1 SNHLY and CDR2 FYNNEI. The V segment lost 6 bases and the J segment 0 bases; nucleotides outside the gene matches: 5. The CDR3 region is CASSLGQSSGNTIYF. The CDR3 DNA reads as TGTGCCAGCAGCCTGGGACAGAGCTCTGGAAACACCATATATTTT.

The chain carries TRBV3-1 (or the pseudogene TRBV3-2) and TRBJ1-1; D is undetermined. CDR3 length: 16 residues. V was clipped by 1 base and J by 5 bases, with 17 bases between them. Looked up from germline, CDR1 is LGHDT and CDR2 is YNNKEL (reference sequence). CDR3 region: CASSQGPSPGGTEAFF. CDR3 sequence (DNA): TGTGCCAGCAGCCAAGGGCCGTCCCCGGGTGGGACTGAAGCTTTCTTT.

The rearrangement uses TRBV28 and TRBJ2-2, with a possible D match to TRBD2 (6 bases). Germline loops: CDR1 MDHEN, CDR2 SYDVKM. V lost 4 bases and J lost 4, with 10 bases in between. This CDR3 contains 14 residues. As DNA, the CDR3 is TGTGCCAGCAGTTCAATCGGGGGCACCGGGGAGCTGTTTTTT. Residues: CASSSIGGTGELFF.

This clone was detected only a few times. The CDR3 protein is CASSLEDRKGGTGELFF. CDR3 nucleotide sequence: TGTGCCAGCAGTTTGGAGGACAGGAAAGGGGGAACCGGGGAGCTGTTTTTT. The V gene is TRBV27, the J gene TRBJ2-2; TRBD1 matches 7 bases. Trimming removed 3 bases from V and 5 bases from J; junction bases left unmatched: 12. There are 17 residues in the CDR3. The germline V gene has CDR1 MNHEY and CDR2 SMNVEV (reference sequence).

This chain joins TRBV5-4 and TRBJ2-1; 12 bases fit TRBD2. Trimming cost V 5 bases and J 8 bases; bases outside gene matches: 11. This CDR3 has 16 amino acids. Per the germline V gene, CDR1 is SGHNT and CDR2 is YYREEE (reference sequence). CDR3 DNA sequence: TGTGCCAGCAGTTCCCTAGCGGGAGGGCGGAAAGATGAGCAGTTCTTC. Translated: CASSSLAGGRKDEQFF.

This chain connects TRBV27 to TRBJ1-6; no clear D gene. This CDR3 region has 19 residues. Trimming pared 1 base from V and 0 bases from J, leaving 16 bases between. Germline V gene lookup returns CDR1 MNHEY and CDR2 SMNVEV (reference sequence). The CDR3 sequence: CASSLFALGTSSYNSPLHF. The DNA of the CDR3 is TGTGCCAGCAGTTTATTTGCGTTGGGCACGAGCTCCTATAATTCACCCCTCCACTTT.

This clone appeared a few times. V is TRBV7-9 and J is TRBJ1-4; 8 nucleotides match TRBD1. This CDR3 comprises 16 residues. Germline V gene lookup returns CDR1 SEHNR and CDR2 FQNEAQ (reference sequence). V was pared by 0 bases and J by 2 bases, with 2 bases of the junction left unmatched. DNA for the CDR3: TGTGCCAGCAGCTTAGCCGGACAGGGCACTAATGAAAAACTGTTTTTT. Translation gives CASSLAGQGTNEKLFF.

The chain is built from TRBV6-2 or TRBV6-3 and TRBJ2-7; possibly TRBD2 for D (6 bases). The V gene's germline CDR1 is MNHEY and CDR2 SVGEGT. The CDR3 has 15 amino acids. V shed 4 bases and J shed 1 base, with 14 bases lying between them. CDR3 residues: CASSSPRGLSYEQYF. As DNA, the CDR3 is TGTGCCAGCAGTTCTCCGCGGGGTTTGTCCTACGAGCAGTACTTC.

The chain carries TRBV19 and TRBJ2-5; D gene uncertain. The CDR3 sequence is 15 residues long. Germline CDR1 LNHDA, CDR2 SQIVND (reference sequence). V was clipped by 3 bases and J by 2 bases, with 13 bases between them. The CDR3 sequence: CASSIDFSSQETQYF. The CDR3 DNA reads TGTGCCAGTAGTATCGACTTCTCGAGTCAAGAGACCCAGTACTTC.

The chain combines TRBV7-9 with TRBJ1-5; a possible D gene is TRBD1 (5 bases). The V and J ends lost 0 bases and 1 base respectively, with 13 bases between them. The V gene's germline CDR1 is SEHNR and CDR2 FQNEAQ (reference sequence). The CDR3 consists of 17 residues. This chain's CDR3 is CASSLAGRGGSNQPQHF. The CDR3 nucleotides read TGTGCCAGCAGCTTAGCGGGAAGGGGAGGGAGCAATCAGCCCCAGCATTTT.

The chain is built from TRBV9 and TRBJ1-2; D gene ambiguous. CDR1 and CDR2 from the germline V gene are SGDLS and YYNGEE. V gave up 4 bases and J gave up 5 bases, with 12 bases separating them. The CDR3 loop spans 13 amino acids. The CDR3 DNA reads as TGTGCCAGCAGCCCGACCCCGGGGTATGGCTACACCTTC. Encoded protein: CASSPTPGYGYTF.

This chain links TRBV5-1 with TRBJ1-2, with D maybe TRBD1 (5 bases). From germline, CDR1 is SGHRS and CDR2 YFSETQ. The CDR3 sequence is 14 residues long. Trimming pared 0 bases from V and 7 bases from J, leaving 13 bases between. The CDR3 is CASSLGGTRGGYTF. In DNA form, the CDR3 reads TGCGCCAGCAGCTTGGGCGGGACGAGGGGTGGCTACACCTTC.

The rearrangement uses TRBV13 and TRBJ2-5; 8 bases align to TRBD1. Looked up from germline, CDR1 is PRHDT and CDR2 is FYEKMQ (reference sequence). Trimming cost V 5 bases and J 5 bases; bases outside gene matches: 7. The CDR3 contains 14 residues. The CDR3 DNA sequence: TGTGCCAGCAGCGAGCAGGGGGCAGGGGAGACCCAGTACTTC. Residues: CASSEQGAGETQYF.